The 27 T cell receptor beta chains reported below all come from one sample, sequenced in a study of OX40 agonist ivuxolimab in advanced cancers. Measured with immunoSEQ multiplex PCR; TCRdb has only the in-frame clones, and not every one. The sample has some 60,000 clones, 85% seen once. Material: CD4+ or CD8+ T cells sorted from blood, obtained in a trial of the OX40 agonist ivuxolimab. These receptors came from an adult with an advanced solid tumor such as melanoma, head and neck, liver or kidney cancer.

The rearrangement uses TRBV9 and TRBJ1-1; D is perhaps TRBD1 (6 bases). V shed 3 bases and J shed 3 bases, with 9 bases lying between them. Germline-derived CDR1 and CDR2 are SGDLS and YYNGEE. This CDR3 is 13 amino acids long. CDR3 region: CASSGAGDTEAFF. CDR3 sequence (DNA): TGTGCCAGCAGCGGGGCAGGGGACACTGAAGCTTTCTTT.

The chain combines TRBV7-9 with TRBJ2-7; 7 positions agree with TRBD2. CDR3 size: 14 residues. V dropped 0 bases and J dropped 6; count of bases not matched to a gene: 5. Germline V lookup: CDR1 SEHNR, CDR2 FQNEAQ (reference sequence). CDR3: CASSLAGGAREQYF. The DNA of the CDR3 is TGTGCCAGCAGCTTAGCGGGAGGGGCGCGCGAGCAGTACTTC. Combining the CDR3 with reference TRBV7-9 and TRBJ2-7 gives the whole variable domain DTGVSQNPRHKITKRGQNVTFRCDPISEHNRLYWYRQTLGQGPEFLTYFQNEAQLEKSRLLSDRFSAERPKGSFSTLEIQRTEQGDSAMYLCASSLAGGAREQYFGPGTRLTVT.

The genes are TRBV5-4 and TRBJ1-2, with D possibly matching TRBD1 (5 bases). V lost 0 bases to trimming and J lost 2 bases, with 14 bases between them. Germline CDR1 SGHNT, CDR2 YYREEE (reference sequence). The CDR3 extends over 16 amino acids. The CDR3 is CASSLAQGIQNYGYTF. The CDR3 DNA reads as TGTGCCAGCAGCTTGGCCCAGGGTATTCAGAACTATGGCTACACCTTC. The variable domain in full, completed from reference TRBV5-4 and TRBJ1-2, reads ETGVTQSPTHLIKTRGQQVTLRCSSQSGHNTVSWYQQALGQGPQFIFQYYREEENGRGNFPPRFSGLQFPNYSSELNVNALELDDSALYLCASSLAQGIQNYGYTFGSGTRLTVV.

The chain recombines TRBV9 with TRBJ1-3; 10 nucleotides align to TRBD1. Per germline, CDR1 SGDLS and CDR2 YYNGEE. The CDR3 covers 16 residues. V shed 2 bases, J shed 4 bases, and the junction held 6 bases outside the gene matches. The CDR3 nucleotides read TGTGCCAGCAGCGTCGGGACAGGGGTCTCAGGAAACACCATATATTTT. This codes for CASSVGTGVSGNTIYF. The full variable domain, rest sourced from reference TRBV9 and TRBJ1-3, is DSGVTQTPKHLITATGQRVTLRCSPRSGDLSVYWYQQSLDQGLQFLIQYYNGEERAKGNILERFSAQQFPDLHSELNLSSLELGDSALYFCASSVGTGVSGNTIYFGEGSWLTVV.

The rearrangement uses TRBV11-2 and TRBJ1-5; D is unresolved. The V end was cut by 4 bases, the J end by 0 bases, with 10 bases between. The CDR3 consists of 15 residues. The germline V gene has CDR1 SGHAT and CDR2 FQNNGV. The CDR3 DNA sequence: TGTGCCAGCAGCTCCGGGCAGAATAGCAATCAGCCCCAGCATTTT. It encodes CASSSGQNSNQPQHF. Using reference TRBV11-2 and TRBJ1-5 for the parts outside the CDR3, the full variable domain is EAGVAQSPRYKIIEKRQSVAFWCNPISGHATLYWYQQILGQGPKLLIQFQNNGVVDDSQLPKDRFSAERLKGVDSTLKIQPAKLEDSAVYLCASSSGQNSNQPQHFGDGTRLSIL.

The chain employs TRBV2 and TRBJ2-5; D could derive from TRBD1 or TRBD2 (5 bases each). The germline V gene has CDR1 SNHLY and CDR2 FYNNEI. This CDR3 comprises 15 residues. Trimming pared 2 bases from V and 5 bases from J, leaving 15 bases between. CDR3 sequence: CASSERVGGGETQYF. The CDR3 nucleotides are TGTGCCAGCAGTGAAAGGGTTGGGGGTGGGGAGACCCAGTACTTC.

The chain couples TRBV5-6 to TRBJ2-1, with unresolved D. CDR3 length equals 15 residues. Germline V gene data show CDR1 as SGHDT and CDR2 as YYEEEE. Trimming pared 0 bases from V and 0 bases from J, leaving 7 bases between. The CDR3 loop reads CASSLGRSSYNEQFF. CDR3 nucleotide sequence: TGTGCCAGCAGCTTGGGTAGGAGCTCCTACAATGAGCAGTTCTTC.

The gene calls are TRBV7-3 and TRBJ2-1; D perhaps matches TRBD2 (6 bases). From germline, CDR1 is SGHTA and CDR2 FQGTGA. V lost 0 bases and J 8 bases, leaving 14 bases between the germline ends. The length of the CDR3 is 15 residues. CDR3 in amino acids: CASSLTGGDIDEQFF. The CDR3, as DNA: TGTGCCAGCAGCTTAACGGGGGGTGATATAGATGAGCAGTTCTTC. Filled out from reference TRBV7-3 and TRBJ2-1, the complete variable domain reads GAGVSQTPSNKVTEKGKYVELRCDPISGHTALYWYRQSLGQGPEFLIYFQGTGAADDSGLPNDRFFAVRPEGSVSTLKIQRTERGDSAVYLCASSLTGGDIDEQFFGPGTRLTVL.

This clone has a handful of counts. The chain uses TRBV2 and TRBJ1-4; the D is unclear. This CDR3 is 16 amino acids long. CDR1 SNHLY and CDR2 FYNNEI come from the germline V gene. V lost 6 bases, J lost 3 bases, and 17 bases lay in between. CDR3 loop: CASRLRERASNEKLFF. Here the CDR3 DNA reads TGTGCCAGCAGGCTGCGGGAGAGGGCCTCTAATGAAAAACTGTTTTTT.

This rearrangement joins TRBV2 to TRBJ2-3; D gene uncertain. The CDR3 loop spans 11 amino acids. From germline, CDR1 is SNHLY and CDR2 FYNNEI. V lost 4 bases to trimming and J lost 4 bases, with 3 bases between them. CDR3 region: CASSVPDTQYF. Written as DNA, the CDR3 is TGTGCCAGCAGTGTCCCAGATACGCAGTATTTT.

The J gene is TRBJ2-7, the V gene TRBV14; 13 bases fit TRBD2. Germline CDR1 and CDR2: SGHDN and FVKESK. The CDR3 extends over 15 amino acids. The V gene end was trimmed by 4 bases and the J gene end by 3 bases; junction bases not matched to a gene: 3. CDR3 sequence: CASSPGLAGHYEQYF. The CDR3 bases are TGTGCCAGCAGCCCGGGACTAGCGGGACACTACGAGCAGTACTTC.

V gene TRBV5-1 combines with J gene TRBJ2-2; the D is unclear. The CDR3 extends over 15 amino acids. Germline CDR1 SGHRS, CDR2 YFSETQ. Trimming cost V 2 bases and J 3 bases, with 11 bases left between them. CDR3 in DNA: TGCGCCAGCAGCTTCGGGTTTATGGACACCGGGGAGCTGTTTTTT. It codes for CASSFGFMDTGELFF.

This clone was detected once. The J gene is TRBJ1-2, the V gene TRBV10-3; a possible D gene is TRBD1 (5 bases). The germline CDR1 and CDR2 sequences are ENHRY and SYGVKD. The CDR3 runs to 13 residues. V was clipped by 7 bases and J by 8 bases, with 17 bases between them. The CDR3 DNA sequence: TGTGCCATCAAGGATGGCCCGGAGGGGGGCTACACCTTC. Translating gives CAIKDGPEGGYTF.

This clone was observed a single time. The rearrangement uses TRBV2 and TRBJ1-2; no definite D call. Per germline, CDR1 SNHLY and CDR2 FYNNEI. V shed 2 bases and J shed 5 bases, with 15 bases lying between them. This CDR3 comprises 15 residues. This CDR3 reads CASSELGPSSYGYTF. CDR3 bases: TGTGCCAGCAGTGAACTAGGGCCGTCAAGTTATGGCTACACCTTC.

This clone came up a few times. This chain connects TRBV29-1 to TRBJ1-1; D is perhaps TRBD1 (6 bases). The CDR3 is made up of 11 amino acids. CDR1 and CDR2 (germline): SQVTM, ANQGSEA. V shed 6 bases and J shed 9 bases, with 14 bases lying between them. The CDR3 DNA reads as TGCAGCGTGGGGGGGCAGGGCAAAGCTTTCTTT. Translating it yields CSVGGQGKAFF.

This clone was detected only a few times. This specimen includes other DNA sequences encoding the same CDR3. In DNA, the CDR3 is TGTGCCAGCAGCTTAGATTTTCGCAGCTATGGCTACACCTTC. Protein product: CASSLDFRSYGYTF. This chain links TRBV11-2 with TRBJ1-2; D gene unclear. The germline V gene has CDR1 SGHAT and CDR2 FQNNGV. The CDR3 loop spans 14 amino acids. Trimming removed 0 bases at V and 4 bases at J, with 9 bases between.

The V and J genes are TRBV19 and TRBJ2-2; D gene ambiguous. CDR1 is LNHDA, CDR2 SQIVND, per germline (reference sequence). Trimming cost V 6 bases and J 5 bases, with 10 bases left between them. The CDR3 consists of 13 residues. CDR3 DNA sequence: TGTGCCAGTAGCCCAAGAGAGACCGGGGAGCTGTTTTTT. This gives the protein CASSPRETGELFF.

V gene TRBV28 combines with J gene TRBJ2-7; the match to TRBD1 covers 7 bases. The germline V gene encodes CDR1 MDHEN and CDR2 SYDVKM. V lost 6 bases, J lost 2 bases, and 16 bases stayed unmatched. This CDR3 has 17 amino acids. The CDR3: CASSFPLDTGTAYEQYF. Here the CDR3 DNA reads TGTGCCAGCAGCTTCCCCCTAGATACCGGGACAGCCTACGAGCAGTACTTC.

The chain recombines TRBV29-1 with TRBJ1-1; no clear D gene. The CDR3 sequence is 12 residues long. Germline V lookup: CDR1 SQVTM, CDR2 ANQGSEA. Trimming left V 1 base short and J 4 bases short, with 7 bases between. This CDR3 is CSVEAWSTEAFF. The CDR3 DNA is TGCAGCGTTGAAGCTTGGAGCACTGAAGCTTTCTTT.

V usage is TRBV2 and J usage is TRBJ2-1; tentatively, D is TRBD2 (5 bases). Trimming removed 4 bases at V and 3 bases at J, with 7 bases between. This CDR3 has 13 amino acids. Germline-derived CDR1 and CDR2 are SNHLY and FYNNEI. The CDR3 sequence is CASSVGIYNEQFF. The CDR3 DNA reads TGTGCCAGCAGTGTCGGGATCTACAATGAGCAGTTCTTC.

By share, this clone counts as medium-sized. The chain combines TRBV4-1 with TRBJ1-1; possible D gene TRBD1, 5 bases. The CDR3 is 15 amino acids. V was clipped by 0 bases and J by 1 base, with 9 bases between them. Germline V CDR1 and CDR2: MGHRA, YSYEKL. CDR3 sequence reads: CASSQDRDTNTEAFF. The CDR3 DNA reads as TGCGCCAGCAGCCAAGACAGGGATACGAACACTGAAGCTTTCTTT.

The chain couples TRBV30 to TRBJ1-1; tentatively, D is TRBD1 (6 bases). This CDR3 has 15 residues. With 1 base removed from V and 4 bases from J, the gap between germline ends came to 16 bases. The germline V gene encodes CDR1 GTSNPN and CDR2 SVGIG (reference sequence). In DNA form, the CDR3 reads TGTGCCTGGAGTGGCAGGGTGTCGGGGGCCACTGAAGCTTTCTTT. This translates into CAWSGRVSGATEAFF.

The chain links TRBV14 to TRBJ2-3; D is ambiguous. V was trimmed by 6 bases and J by 1 base, leaving 8 bases between them. There are 13 residues in the CDR3. The germline gives CDR1 SGHDN, CDR2 FVKESK. CDR3 in DNA: TGTGCCAGCAGTAGGCTGGGCACAGATACGCAGTATTTT. Encoded protein: CASSRLGTDTQYF.

DNA of the CDR3: TGTGCCACCAACCCTCTAGTTTCCACAGATACGCAGTATTTT. It is translated as CATNPLVSTDTQYF. This chain joins TRBV2 and TRBJ2-3; the D is unclear. Germline V gene data show CDR1 as SNHLY and CDR2 as FYNNEI. The CDR3 has 14 residues. V was cut by 10 bases and J by 2 bases, with 16 bases left in between.

The rearrangement joins TRBV5-6 to TRBJ2-7; a weak D match, TRBD1 (5 bases). CDR3 size: 14 residues. Germline assignment: CDR1 SGHDT and CDR2 YYEEEE. Trimming cost V 0 bases and J 0 bases, with 7 bases left between them. CDR3 coding DNA: TGTGCCAGCAGCTTGGGGACAAGCTCCTACGAGCAGTACTTC. Translated: CASSLGTSSYEQYF. Complete variable domain (other parts from reference TRBV5-6 and TRBJ2-7): DAGVTQSPTHLIKTRGQQVTLRCSPKSGHDTVSWYQQALGQGPQFIFQYYEEEERQRGNFPDRFSGHQFPNYSSELNVNALLLGDSALYLCASSLGTSSYEQYFGPGTRLTVT.

V and J are TRBV9 and TRBJ1-1; TRBD1 is a possible D gene (5 bases). The CDR3 covers 14 residues. Trimming left V 2 bases short and J 2 bases short, with 10 bases between. Looked up from germline, CDR1 is SGDLS and CDR2 is YYNGEE. The CDR3 DNA sequence: TGTGCCAGCAGCGTCATCCAGGGAAACACTGAAGCTTTCTTT. Amino acid sequence: CASSVIQGNTEAFF.

V and J are TRBV6-5 and TRBJ2-5; tentatively, D is TRBD1 or TRBD2 (5 bases each). Trimming cost V 5 bases and J 3 bases, with 13 bases left between them. Per germline, CDR1 MNHEY and CDR2 SVGAGI. The CDR3 is 14 residues long. DNA for the CDR3: TGTGCCAGCAGTAGGGGACGCTCGGAAGAGACCCAGTACTTC. This encodes CASSRGRSEETQYF.